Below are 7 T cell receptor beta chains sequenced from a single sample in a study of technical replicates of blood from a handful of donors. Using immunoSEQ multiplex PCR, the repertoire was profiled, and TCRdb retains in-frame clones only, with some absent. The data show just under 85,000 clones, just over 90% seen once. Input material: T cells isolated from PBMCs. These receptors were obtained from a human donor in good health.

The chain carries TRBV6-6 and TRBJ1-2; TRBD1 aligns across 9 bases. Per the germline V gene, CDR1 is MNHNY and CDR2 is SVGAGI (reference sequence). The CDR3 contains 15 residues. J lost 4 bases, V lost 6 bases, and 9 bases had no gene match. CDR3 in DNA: TGTGCCAGCAGGACCCCGGGACAGGGTATCTATGGCTACACCTTC. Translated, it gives CASRTPGQGIYGYTF.

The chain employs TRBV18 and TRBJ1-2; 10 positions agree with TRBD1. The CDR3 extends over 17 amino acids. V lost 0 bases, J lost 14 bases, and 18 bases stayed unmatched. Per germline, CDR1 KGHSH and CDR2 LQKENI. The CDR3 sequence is CASSPPVGGQGKSRRTF. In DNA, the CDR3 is TGTGCCAGCTCACCACCGGTAGGGGGACAGGGGAAATCGCGAAGAACCTTC.

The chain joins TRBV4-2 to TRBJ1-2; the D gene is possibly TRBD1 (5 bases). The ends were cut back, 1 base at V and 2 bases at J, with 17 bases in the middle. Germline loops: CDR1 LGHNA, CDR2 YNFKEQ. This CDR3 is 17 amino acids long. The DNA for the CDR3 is TGTGCCAGCAGCCAAGCCCTGGGAGGGGCGGGGAACTATGGCTACACCTTC. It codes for CASSQALGGAGNYGYTF.

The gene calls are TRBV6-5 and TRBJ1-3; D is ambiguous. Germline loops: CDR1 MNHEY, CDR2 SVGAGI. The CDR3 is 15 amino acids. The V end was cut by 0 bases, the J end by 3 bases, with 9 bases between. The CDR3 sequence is CASSYSIQVGNTIYF. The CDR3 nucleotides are TGTGCCAGCAGTTACTCTATCCAGGTTGGAAACACCATATATTTT.

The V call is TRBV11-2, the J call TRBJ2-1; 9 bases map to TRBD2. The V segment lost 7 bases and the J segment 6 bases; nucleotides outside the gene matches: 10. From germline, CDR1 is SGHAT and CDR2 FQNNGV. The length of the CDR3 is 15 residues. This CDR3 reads CASTPLRGGINEQFF. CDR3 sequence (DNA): TGTGCCAGCACCCCATTGCGGGGGGGGATCAATGAGCAGTTCTTC.

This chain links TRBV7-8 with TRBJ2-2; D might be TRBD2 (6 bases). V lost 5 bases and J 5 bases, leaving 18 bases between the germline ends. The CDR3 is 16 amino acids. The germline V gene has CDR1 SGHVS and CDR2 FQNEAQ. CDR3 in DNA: TGTGCCAGCAGCAGAACTCCGGGGGAGTTAACCGGGGAGCTGTTTTTT. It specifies CASSRTPGELTGELFF.

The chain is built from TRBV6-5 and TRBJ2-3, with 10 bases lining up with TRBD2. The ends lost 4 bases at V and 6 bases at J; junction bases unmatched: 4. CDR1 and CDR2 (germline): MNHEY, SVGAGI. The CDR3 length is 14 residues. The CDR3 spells CASSSGLARDTQYF. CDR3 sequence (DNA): TGTGCCAGCAGTTCGGGACTAGCGAGGGATACGCAGTATTTT.